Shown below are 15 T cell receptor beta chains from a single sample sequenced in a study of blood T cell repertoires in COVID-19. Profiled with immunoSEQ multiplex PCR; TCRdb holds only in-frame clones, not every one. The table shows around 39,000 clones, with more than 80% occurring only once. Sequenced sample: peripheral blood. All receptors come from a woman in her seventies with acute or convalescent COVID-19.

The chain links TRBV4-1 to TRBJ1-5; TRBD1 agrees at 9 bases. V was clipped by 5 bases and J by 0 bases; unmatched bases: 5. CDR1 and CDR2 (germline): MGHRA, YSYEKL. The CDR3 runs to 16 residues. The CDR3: CASSTQQGASNQPQHF. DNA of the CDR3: TGCGCCAGCAGCACCCAACAGGGGGCTAGCAATCAGCCCCAGCATTTT.

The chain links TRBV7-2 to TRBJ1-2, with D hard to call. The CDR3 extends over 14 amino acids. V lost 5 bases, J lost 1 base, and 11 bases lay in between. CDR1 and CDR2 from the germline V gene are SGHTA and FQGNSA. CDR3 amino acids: CASSHGTGNYGYTF. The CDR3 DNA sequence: TGTGCCAGCAGCCACGGTACTGGTAACTATGGCTACACCTTC.

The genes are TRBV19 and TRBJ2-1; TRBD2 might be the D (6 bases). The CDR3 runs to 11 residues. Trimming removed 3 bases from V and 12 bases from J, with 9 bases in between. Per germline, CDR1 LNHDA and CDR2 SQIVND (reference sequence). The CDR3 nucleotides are TGTGCCAGTAGTATTGGGGACTGGCAGTTCTTC. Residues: CASSIGDWQFF. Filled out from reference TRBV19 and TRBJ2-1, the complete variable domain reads DGGITQSPKYLFRKEGQNVTLSCEQNLNHDAMYWYRQDPGQGLRLIYYSQIVNDFQKGDIAEGYSVSREKKESFPLTVTSAQKNPTAFYLCASSIGDWQFFGPGTRLTVL.

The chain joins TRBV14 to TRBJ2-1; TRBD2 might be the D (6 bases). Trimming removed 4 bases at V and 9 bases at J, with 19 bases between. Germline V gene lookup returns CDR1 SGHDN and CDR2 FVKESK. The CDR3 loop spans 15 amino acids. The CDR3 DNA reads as TGTGCCAGCAGCCTGCGTTCGGGGTCCGGGGGTGAGCAGTTCTTC. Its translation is CASSLRSGSGGEQFF.

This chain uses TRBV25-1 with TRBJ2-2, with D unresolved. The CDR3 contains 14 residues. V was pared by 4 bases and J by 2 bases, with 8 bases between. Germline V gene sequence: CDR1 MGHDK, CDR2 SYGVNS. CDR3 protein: CASSGAGNTGELFF. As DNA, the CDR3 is TGTGCCAGCAGTGGGGCAGGTAACACCGGGGAGCTGTTTTTT. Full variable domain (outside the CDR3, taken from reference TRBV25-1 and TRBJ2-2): EADIYQTPRYLVIGTGKKITLECSQTMGHDKMYWYQQDPGMELHLIHYSYGVNSTEKGDLSSESTVSRIRTEHFPLTLESARPSHTSQYLCASSGAGNTGELFFGEGSRLTVL.

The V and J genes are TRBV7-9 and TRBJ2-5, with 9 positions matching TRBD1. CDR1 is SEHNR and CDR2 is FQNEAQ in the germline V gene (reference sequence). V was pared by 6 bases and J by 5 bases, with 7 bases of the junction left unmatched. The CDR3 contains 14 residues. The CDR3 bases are TGTGCCAGCAGTCTCACAGGGGGCCGTGAGACCCAGTACTTC. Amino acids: CASSLTGGRETQYF.

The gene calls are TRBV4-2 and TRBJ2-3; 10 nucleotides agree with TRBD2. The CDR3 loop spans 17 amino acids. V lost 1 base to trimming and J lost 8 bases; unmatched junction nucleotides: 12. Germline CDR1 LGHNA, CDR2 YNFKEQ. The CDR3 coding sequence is TGTGCCAGCAGCCAAGGAGGACTAGCGGAGCCCGGGGGTACGCAGTATTTT. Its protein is CASSQGGLAEPGGTQYF.

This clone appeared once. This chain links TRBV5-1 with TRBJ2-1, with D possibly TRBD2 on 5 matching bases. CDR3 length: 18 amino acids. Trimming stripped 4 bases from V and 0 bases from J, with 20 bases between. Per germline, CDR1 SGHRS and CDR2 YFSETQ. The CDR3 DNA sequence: TGCGCCAGCAGCCCCCGGCGCGCAAGCGGCAGCTCCTACAATGAGCAGTTCTTC. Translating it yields CASSPRRASGSSYNEQFF.

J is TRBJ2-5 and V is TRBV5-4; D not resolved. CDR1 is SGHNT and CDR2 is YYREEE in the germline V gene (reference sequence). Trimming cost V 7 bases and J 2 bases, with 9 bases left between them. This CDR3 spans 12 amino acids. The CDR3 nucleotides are TGTGCCAGCGGAGCCGGGCAAGAGACCCAGTACTTC. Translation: CASGAGQETQYF.

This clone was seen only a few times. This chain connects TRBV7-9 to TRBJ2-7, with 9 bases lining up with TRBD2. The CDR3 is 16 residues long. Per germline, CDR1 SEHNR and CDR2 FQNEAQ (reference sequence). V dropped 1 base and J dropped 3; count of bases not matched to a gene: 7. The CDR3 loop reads CASSLDAGGPHYEQYF. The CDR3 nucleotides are TGTGCCAGCAGCTTAGATGCGGGGGGGCCGCACTACGAGCAGTACTTC. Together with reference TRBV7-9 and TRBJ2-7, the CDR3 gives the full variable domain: DTGVSQNPRHKITKRGQNVTFRCDPISEHNRLYWYRQTLGQGPEFLTYFQNEAQLEKSRLLSDRFSAERPKGSFSTLEIQRTEQGDSAMYLCASSLDAGGPHYEQYFGPGTRLTVT.

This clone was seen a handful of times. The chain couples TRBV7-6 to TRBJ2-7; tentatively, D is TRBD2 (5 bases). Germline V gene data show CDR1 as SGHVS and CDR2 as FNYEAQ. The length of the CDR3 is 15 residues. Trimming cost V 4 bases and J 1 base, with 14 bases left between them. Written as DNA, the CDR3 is TGTGCCAGCAGCTCATTAGCGCACTCTTCCTACGAGCAGTACTTC. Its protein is CASSSLAHSSYEQYF.

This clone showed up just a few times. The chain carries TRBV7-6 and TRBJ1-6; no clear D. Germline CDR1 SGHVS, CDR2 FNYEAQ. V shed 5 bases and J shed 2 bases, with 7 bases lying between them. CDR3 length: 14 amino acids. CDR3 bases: TGTGCCAGCAGCCCCGGTGCCTATAATTCACCCCTCCACTTT. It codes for CASSPGAYNSPLHF.

CDR3 DNA: TGTGCCAGCAGCCCTGGAGGGTCAGGGCCTGAAGCTTTCTTT. As protein: CASSPGGSGPEAFF. The genes are TRBV9 and TRBJ1-1, with D possibly being TRBD1 (5 bases). Trimming stripped 4 bases from V and 6 bases from J, with 16 bases between. Germline CDR1 is SGDLS and CDR2 is YYNGEE. The CDR3 contains 14 residues.

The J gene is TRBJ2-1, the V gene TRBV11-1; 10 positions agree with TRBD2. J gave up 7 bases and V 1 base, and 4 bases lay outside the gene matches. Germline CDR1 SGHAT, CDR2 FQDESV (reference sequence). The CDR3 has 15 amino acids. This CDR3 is CASSLGQREGNEQFF. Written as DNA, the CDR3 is TGTGCCAGCAGCTTAGGCCAGCGGGAGGGAAATGAGCAGTTCTTC.

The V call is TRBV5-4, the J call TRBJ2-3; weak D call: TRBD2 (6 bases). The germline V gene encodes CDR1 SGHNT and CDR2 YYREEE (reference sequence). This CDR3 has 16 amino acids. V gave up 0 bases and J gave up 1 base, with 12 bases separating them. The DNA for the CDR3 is TGTGCCAGCAGCTTGGGAGGGGAGGCCGGCACAGATACGCAGTATTTT. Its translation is CASSLGGEAGTDTQYF.